This T cell receptor beta chain was found in a study of blood T cell repertoires in COVID-19. The data were produced by immunoSEQ multiplex PCR, yet TCRdb's version contains in-frame clones alone and is incomplete. Counted here are 300,000 to 350,000 clones, more than 70% occurring once; the ten biggest clones make up more than 5.5%. Deletions cut 1 base from V and 15 bases from J, with 10 bases between. Germline V gene data show CDR1 as SGHTA and CDR2 as FQGNSA. This CDR3 is 12 amino acids long. The genes are TRBV7-2 and TRBJ1-6, with a possible D match to TRBD1 (6 bases). The TCR sequence derives from a woman aged 65 to 85 with COVID-19, enrolled during active disease. The specimen was peripheral blood. CDR3 DNA sequence: TGTGCCAGCAGCTTAGGGGGGCATCACCTCCACTTT. It translates to CASSLGGHHLHF.